Below, 30 T cell receptor beta chains from the same sample are listed, as sequenced in a study of blood T cell repertoires in COVID-19. Measured with immunoSEQ multiplex PCR; TCRdb has only the in-frame clones, and not every one. The profile shows 130,000 to 150,000 clones, 70% to 90% of them singletons. The sequencing input was peripheral blood. The receptors stem from an older woman with COVID-19, enrolled during active disease.

This clone has a single count. CDR3 sequence (DNA): TGTGCCACGACGACAGGAGAAAGCGTCTATGGCTACACCTTC. This codes for CATTTGESVYGYTF. The chain has TRBV6-5 and TRBJ1-2; D possibly corresponds to TRBD1 (6 bases). The germline V gene encodes CDR1 MNHEY and CDR2 SVGAGI. The CDR3 spans 14 residues. The ends were cut back, 10 bases at V and 4 bases at J, with 19 bases in the middle.

The chain is built from TRBV2 and TRBJ2-7; D not resolved. Between the trimmed V and J ends, which lost 8 bases and 3 bases, there was a span of 8 bases. CDR1 and CDR2 from the germline V gene are SNHLY and FYNNEI. CDR3 length: 11 amino acids. Written as DNA, the CDR3 is TGTGCCAGCTGGTCAGGCTACGAGCAGTACTTC. Its translation is CASWSGYEQYF.

The V and J genes are TRBV4-1 and TRBJ1-1; D gene unclear. The germline CDR1 and CDR2 sequences are MGHRA and YSYEKL. The V end lost 1 base, the J end lost 2 bases, and 5 bases lay between the germline ends. There are 13 residues in the CDR3. Here the CDR3 DNA reads TGCGCCAGCAGCCAAGGGCCCAACACTGAAGCTTTCTTT. Its protein product is CASSQGPNTEAFF.

This clone was found once. This chain links TRBV7-8 with TRBJ1-5, with TRBD1 as a possible D gene (5 bases). CDR1 is SGHVS, CDR2 FQNEAQ, per germline. Trimming pared 5 bases from V and 5 bases from J, leaving 19 bases between. The CDR3 sequence is 16 residues long. The CDR3 here is CASSPQGPIGDQPQHF. In nucleotides, the CDR3 is TGTGCCAGCAGCCCTCAGGGCCCAATTGGGGATCAGCCCCAGCATTTT.

The rearrangement uses TRBV7-2 and TRBJ2-1; 8 bases align to TRBD2. The CDR3 contains 15 residues. Germline V CDR1 and CDR2: SGHTA, FQGNSA. The V gene end was trimmed by 0 bases and the J gene end by 9 bases; junction bases not matched to a gene: 7. The CDR3 is CASSLAGLAFGEQFF. The CDR3 DNA reads TGTGCCAGCAGCTTAGCTGGACTAGCTTTCGGTGAGCAGTTCTTC.

The chain recombines TRBV20-1 with TRBJ2-1; TRBD2 might be the D (5 bases). CDR1 is DFQATT and CDR2 is SNEGSKA in the germline V gene (reference sequence). The CDR3 length is 10 residues. The CDR3, as DNA: TGCAACCCGGGGAACAATGAGCAGTTCTTC. This encodes CNPGNNEQFF.

The rearrangement joins TRBV10-3 to TRBJ2-7, with D maybe TRBD2 (6 bases). V lost 9 bases and J lost 3, with 15 bases in between. Germline V CDR1 and CDR2: ENHRY, SYGVKD. The CDR3 length is 13 residues. In DNA, the CDR3 is TGTGCCATAAGTAACGGGGGTTACTACGAGCAGTACTTC. Protein product: CAISNGGYYEQYF.

This chain connects TRBV5-1 to TRBJ2-7; 9 bases map to TRBD1. The trim removed 2 bases at V and 3 bases at J, leaving 9 bases unmatched. The CDR3 runs 16 residues. Germline V CDR1 and CDR2: SGHRS, YFSETQ. The CDR3 DNA sequence: TGCGCCAGCAGCTTTCTCTTCCGGGACAGGGACTACGAGCAGTACTTC. Amino acid sequence: CASSFLFRDRDYEQYF. The variable domain in full, with the rest retrieved from reference TRBV5-1 and TRBJ2-7, is KAGVTQTPRYLIKTRGQQVTLSCSPISGHRSVSWYQQTPGQGLQFLFEYFSETQRNKGNFPGRFSGRQFSNSRSEMNVSTLELGDSALYLCASSFLFRDRDYEQYFGPGTRLTVT.

The rearrangement uses TRBV25-1 and TRBJ1-1, with D possibly TRBD1 on 5 matching bases. The CDR3 length is 13 residues. Germline-derived CDR1 and CDR2 are MGHDK and SYGVNS. Deletions cut 3 bases from V and 2 bases from J, with 7 bases between. CDR3 DNA sequence: TGTGCCAGCAGTGAGCAGGGTAACACTGAAGCTTTCTTT. Residues: CASSEQGNTEAFF.

This clone was counted only a few times. In DNA, the CDR3 is TGTGCCAGTAGTAGGACAGGGGGCTATAATTCACCCCTCCACTTT. This sequence encodes CASSRTGGYNSPLHF. The chain couples TRBV19 to TRBJ1-6; 10 nucleotides match TRBD1. The germline CDR1 and CDR2 sequences are LNHDA and SQIVND (reference sequence). The CDR3 loop spans 15 amino acids. Losses at the gene ends were 4 bases for V and 3 bases for J; bases not matched to a gene: 0.

The chain employs TRBV7-3 and TRBJ1-1; 8 bases agree with TRBD1. Germline trimming cut 4 bases from V and 1 base from J; bases unmatched to any gene: 5. The CDR3 contains 15 residues. The germline gives CDR1 SGHTA, CDR2 FQGTGA. The CDR3 reads CASSSTGASNTEAFF. In DNA, the CDR3 is TGTGCCAGCAGCTCGACAGGGGCGTCGAACACTGAAGCTTTCTTT.

The gene calls are TRBV19 and TRBJ1-2; a possible D gene is TRBD1 (5 bases). CDR1 is LNHDA, CDR2 SQIVND, per germline (reference sequence). With 0 bases removed from V and 8 bases from J, the gap between germline ends came to 10 bases. This CDR3 region has 13 residues. The CDR3, as DNA: TGTGCCAGTAGTATAGACAGGGCCAAAGGCTACACCTTC. It yields the protein CASSIDRAKGYTF.

V gene TRBV6-2 or TRBV6-3 combines with J gene TRBJ1-1, with 7 bases matching TRBD1. From germline, CDR1 is MNHEY and CDR2 SVGEGT. The CDR3 spans 12 residues. Trimming took 6 bases from V and 13 from J; bases not matched to a gene: 11. The CDR3 nucleotides read TGTGCCAGCAGATACAGGGGCCTCTCGCATTTCTTT. It yields the protein CASRYRGLSHFF.

The chain links TRBV6-5 to TRBJ1-5; D is undetermined. Germline V gene data show CDR1 as MNHEY and CDR2 as SVGAGI. This CDR3 has 14 amino acids. V gave up 5 bases and J gave up 0 bases, with 8 bases separating them. CDR3 residues: CASSREYSNQPQHF. The CDR3 region has the DNA TGTGCCAGCAGTAGAGAATATAGCAATCAGCCCCAGCATTTT.

The chain links TRBV6-5 to TRBJ1-1; tentative D call: TRBD1 (5 bases). The ends were cut back, 8 bases at V and 5 bases at J, with 12 bases in the middle. This CDR3 contains 12 residues. Per the germline V gene, CDR1 is MNHEY and CDR2 is SVGAGI. CDR3 residues: CASRGTWTEAFF. The CDR3 coding sequence is TGTGCCAGCCGAGGGACTTGGACTGAAGCTTTCTTT.

The chain carries TRBV9 and TRBJ2-7, with 8 bases identical to TRBD2. The CDR3 sequence is 15 residues long. V was pared by 3 bases and J by 6 bases, with 11 bases of the junction left unmatched. The V gene's germline CDR1 is SGDLS and CDR2 YYNGEE. Written as DNA, the CDR3 is TGTGCCAGCAGCGGGCCCCTAACGGGGGGGCGCGAGCAGTACTTC. It specifies CASSGPLTGGREQYF.

The CDR3 region has the DNA TGTGCCAGCAGCCGGACAGGGACCTTCCCAGATACGCAGTATTTT. Translation: CASSRTGTFPDTQYF. This chain links TRBV9 with TRBJ2-3, with 8 bases matching TRBD1. The germline CDR1 and CDR2 sequences are SGDLS and YYNGEE. Losses at the gene ends were 4 bases for V and 4 bases for J; bases not matched to a gene: 8. This CDR3 is built from 15 residues.

The chain carries TRBV3-1 (or the pseudogene TRBV3-2) and TRBJ1-5; D may be TRBD1 (5 bases). Between the trimmed V and J ends, which lost 0 bases and 3 bases, there was a span of 9 bases. The germline gives CDR1 LGHDT, CDR2 YNNKEL (reference sequence). This CDR3 contains 15 residues. The chain's CDR3 is CASSQDMTDNQPQHF. The CDR3, as DNA: TGTGCCAGCAGCCAAGATATGACAGACAATCAGCCCCAGCATTTT.

CDR3 in amino acids: CASSLGGVRFREQFF. The CDR3 DNA is TGTGCCAGCAGCCTAGGGGGGGTCCGATTCCGTGAGCAGTTCTTC. This sequence joins TRBV7-3 and TRBJ2-1; D perhaps matches TRBD2 (7 bases). CDR1 is SGHTA and CDR2 is FQGTGA in the germline V gene. The CDR3 consists of 15 residues. The V gene lost 5 bases and the J gene lost 9 bases, with 20 bases spanning the gap.

V and J are TRBV3-1 (or the pseudogene TRBV3-2) and TRBJ1-6; unclear D gene. The CDR3 is 19 amino acids. Germline lookup yields CDR1 LGHDT and CDR2 YNNKEL (reference sequence). The V gene lost 0 bases and the J gene lost 0 bases, with 15 bases spanning the gap. The CDR3 loop reads CASSQDPNAVSSYNSPLHF. CDR3 DNA: TGTGCCAGCAGCCAAGATCCGAACGCTGTGAGCTCCTATAATTCACCCCTCCACTTT.

The rearrangement links TRBV11-2 to TRBJ2-4; maybe TRBD1 (5 bases). The CDR3 spans 11 residues. Per germline, CDR1 SGHAT and CDR2 FQNNGV. Trimming shortened V by 7 bases and J by 8 bases, and 9 bases separated the two germline ends. As DNA, the CDR3 is TGTGCCAGCACCCCAGGGTACATTCAGTACTTC. It encodes CASTPGYIQYF.

V and J are TRBV11-1 and TRBJ2-2, with 7 bases aligning to TRBD2. V trimming: 5 bases; J trimming: 5 bases; junction bases outside the gene matches: 5. Looked up from germline, CDR1 is SGHAT and CDR2 is FQDESV (reference sequence). This CDR3 comprises 14 residues. CDR3 protein: CASSPEGGTGELFF. The CDR3 DNA sequence: TGTGCCAGCAGCCCCGAGGGAGGGACCGGGGAGCTGTTTTTT.

The chain links TRBV20-1 to TRBJ2-7; D may be TRBD2 (6 bases). The CDR3 loop spans 11 amino acids. Germline CDR1 reads DFQATT; CDR2 reads SNEGSKA (reference sequence). CDR3 loop: CTAAGRYEQYF. The CDR3 DNA reads TGCACAGCCGCGGGGAGGTACGAGCAGTACTTC.

The chain carries TRBV19 and TRBJ1-3, with D possibly being TRBD1 (5 bases). V lost 3 bases, J lost 2 bases, and 26 bases lay in between. The germline CDR1 and CDR2 sequences are LNHDA and SQIVND (reference sequence). The CDR3 totals 20 residues. As DNA, the CDR3 is TGTGCCAGTAGTATTCTGCCAACCGGGGGTTTCAAATGGCCTGGAAACACCATATATTTT. Amino acid sequence: CASSILPTGGFKWPGNTIYF.

V usage is TRBV13 and J usage is TRBJ1-6; D may be TRBD1 (6 bases). CDR1 is PRHDT, CDR2 FYEKMQ, per germline (reference sequence). V was cut by 1 base and J by 6 bases, with 10 bases left in between. The CDR3 loop spans 15 amino acids. The CDR3 region has the DNA TGTGCCAGCAGCTTAGATCAGGGGCTTAATTCACCCCTCCACTTT. It specifies CASSLDQGLNSPLHF.

The chain carries TRBV7-2 and TRBJ1-2; 8 positions match TRBD1. This CDR3 is built from 15 residues. CDR1 SGHTA and CDR2 FQGNSA come from the germline V gene. V shed 0 bases and J 4 bases; nucleotides not matched to a gene: 4. CDR3 sequence reads: CASSLARQGTYGYTF. DNA of the CDR3: TGTGCCAGCAGCTTAGCCCGACAGGGGACCTATGGCTACACCTTC.

This chain uses TRBV4-3 with TRBJ2-1, with TRBD1 identical over 9 bases. The V gene's germline CDR1 is LGHNA and CDR2 YSLEER. Trimming removed 0 bases from V and 5 bases from J; junction bases left unmatched: 8. This CDR3 comprises 17 residues. In DNA form, the CDR3 reads TGCGCCAGCAGCCAAGATCTTCTAGGGACAGGGCACAATGAGCAGTTCTTC. This encodes CASSQDLLGTGHNEQFF.

The V call is TRBV10-3, the J call TRBJ2-2; 8 bases map to TRBD1. This CDR3 is 14 amino acids long. CDR1 is ENHRY and CDR2 is SYGVKD in the germline V gene. V lost 6 bases to trimming and J lost 3 bases; unmatched junction nucleotides: 3. CDR3 in DNA: TGTGCCATCAGGACAGGGGAAGACACCGGGGAGCTGTTTTTT. As protein: CAIRTGEDTGELFF.

This sequence joins TRBV10-1 and TRBJ1-2; no reliable D call. The CDR3 loop spans 13 amino acids. V was pared by 0 bases and J by 3 bases, with 5 bases between. CDR1 and CDR2 (germline): WNHNN, SYGVQD (reference sequence). The CDR3, as DNA: TGCGCCAGCAGTGAGTCGAGGTACTATGGCTACACCTTC. It translates to CASSESRYYGYTF.

This clone has more than one count but fewer than ten. The chain couples TRBV7-8 to TRBJ1-5; 9 positions agree with TRBD1. This CDR3 is built from 19 residues. CDR1 and CDR2 from the germline V gene are SGHVS and FQNEAQ. The trim removed 2 bases at V and 2 bases at J, leaving 13 bases unmatched. The chain's CDR3 is CASSLTEDRGVMGNQPQHF. Here the CDR3 DNA reads TGTGCCAGCAGCTTAACCGAGGACAGGGGAGTAATGGGCAATCAGCCCCAGCATTTT.